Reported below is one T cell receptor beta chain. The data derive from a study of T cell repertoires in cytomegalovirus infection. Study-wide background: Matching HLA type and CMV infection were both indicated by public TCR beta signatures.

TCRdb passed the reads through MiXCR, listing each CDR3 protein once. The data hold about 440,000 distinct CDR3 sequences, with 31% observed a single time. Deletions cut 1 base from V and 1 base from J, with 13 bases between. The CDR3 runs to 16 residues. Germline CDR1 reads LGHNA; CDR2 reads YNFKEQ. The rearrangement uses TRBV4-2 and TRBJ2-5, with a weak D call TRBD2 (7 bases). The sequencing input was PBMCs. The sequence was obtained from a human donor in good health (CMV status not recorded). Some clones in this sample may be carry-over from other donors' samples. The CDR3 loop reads CASSQVGASGQETQYF. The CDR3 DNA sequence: TGTGCCAGCAGCCAAGTGGGGGCTAGCGGCCAAGAGACCCAGTACTTC.